The 2 T cell receptor beta chains in this list originate from one sample, sequenced in a study of CD4 T cells in relation to SARS-CoV-2 and coronaviruses (dated by TCRdb to 2020 to 2022). Library generation was performed with the immunoSEQ multiplex PCR assay. The source is immuneACCESS, and TCRdb retained only in-frame sequences with V and J called. Part of the clones is not carried over; for the studies checked, unresolved V genes explain less than half of this, and the remainder is unexplained. The sample table contains about 64,000 clones; only one count was recorded for approximately 94% of them. Of the sample, approximately 0.14% falls within the top ten clones. CD4+ T cells from unexposed donors were collected before the COVID-19 pandemic (2011-2018). Specimen: naive CD4+ T cells from PBMCs. The cell subset or site tag for this specimen amounts to: naive CD4+ T cells isolated by negative enrichment. The source is a human donor in good health.

The chain carries TRBV9 and TRBJ2-3; D might be TRBD1 (5 bases). This CDR3 has 15 amino acids. Trimming stripped 3 bases from V and 2 bases from J, with 13 bases between. The germline V gene has CDR1 SGDLS and CDR2 YYNGEE. The chain's CDR3 is CASSEGPSPTDTQYF. As DNA, the CDR3 is TGTGCCAGCAGCGAGGGGCCGAGTCCCACAGATACGCAGTATTTT.

V usage is TRBV27 and J usage is TRBJ1-2; no clear D gene. Germline V lookup: CDR1 MNHEY, CDR2 SMNVEV (reference sequence). V was shortened by 3 bases and J by 8 bases, with 10 bases between the two germline ends. The CDR3 runs 12 residues. CDR3 nucleotide sequence: TGTGCCAGCAGTTTGTCCGAGCTAGGCTACACCTTC. This gives the protein CASSLSELGYTF.